A single sample gave rise to the 30 T cell receptor beta chains below, sequenced in a study of tumor and adjacent non-tumor tissue in lung cancer. Three rounds of nested PCR, following a modified ARM-PCR protocol, produced the TCRbeta library. A single record per CDR3 protein comes from TCRdb applying MiXCR to the multiplex PCR reads. The sample lists 71,000 or so distinct CDR3 sequences, around 75% occurring once. No cell sorting was done before RNA was extracted from the tissue. The sequencing input was lung tumor tissue. The receptor source for this set is a woman in her forties or fifties with non-small cell lung cancer.

Of note for this clonotype: A read error is likely, as this CDR3 ends without the conserved phenylalanine or tryptophan. This rearrangement joins TRBV4-1 to TRBJ2-1; weak D call: TRBD2 (6 bases). This CDR3 spans 15 amino acids. The germline CDR1 and CDR2 sequences are MGHRA and YSYEKL. CDR3 region: CASSEQRVSYYEQFL. CDR3 nucleotide sequence: TGCGCCAGCAGCGAACAGCGGGTCTCCTACTATGAGCAGTTCTTA.

This clonotype was counted only a few times. A much larger clone differs from this one at a single base, so this may be a read error. The chain uses TRBV7-9 and TRBJ2-1; the match to TRBD2 covers 7 bases. J lost 10 bases, V lost 5 bases, and 17 bases had no gene match. CDR1 is SEHNR and CDR2 is FQNEAQ in the germline V gene (reference sequence). The CDR3 is 16 amino acids. The DNA of the CDR3 is TGTGCCAGCAGCCCGCATCCGGGACTAAGGTCTCTGGAGCAGTTCTTC. Protein: CASSPHPGLRSLEQFF.

This clonotype was recorded many times. The V gene is TRBV24-1, the J gene TRBJ2-5; D is possibly TRBD1 or TRBD2 (5 bases each). This CDR3 is built from 14 residues. In germline, CDR1 is KGHDR, CDR2 SFDVKD. The CDR3 spells CENEPGPFQETQYF. The CDR3 region has the DNA TGTGAAAACGAGCCGGGGCCCTTCCAAGAGACCCAGTACTTC.

As to this clonotype: In this CDR3 the conserved last residue, phenylalanine or tryptophan, is missing, so a read error is likely. CDR3 sequence (DNA): TGTGCCAGCAGTTTCAACATTGATACCGGGGAACTGTTTTTA. Translated: CASSFNIDTGELFL. The genes are TRBV11-2 and TRBJ2-2; D might be TRBD2 (5 bases). The germline V gene has CDR1 SGHAT and CDR2 FQNNGV. The CDR3 sequence is 14 residues long.

The sample holds a few counts of this clonotype. A read error may produce the germline difference seen at one junction end. The chain carries TRBV12-3 or TRBV12-4 and TRBJ2-1; D perhaps matches TRBD1 (6 bases). This CDR3 region has 13 residues. This CDR3 reads CASSLGGDNERFF. CDR3 DNA sequence: TGTGCCAGTAGTTTAGGTGGGGACAATGAGCGGTTCTTC.

The gene calls are TRBV12-3 or TRBV12-4 and TRBJ2-1; tentatively, D is TRBD2 (7 bases). Trimming stripped 9 bases from V and 2 bases from J, with 26 bases between. The length of the CDR3 is 18 residues. The CDR3 region is CASSRPPTGSGTYNEQFF. CDR3 sequence (DNA): TGTGCCAGTAGTCGGCCCCCCACAGGGAGCGGGACCTACAATGAGCAGTTCTTC.

The chain links TRBV6-6 to TRBJ2-1, with unresolved D. The germline V gene has CDR1 MNHNY and CDR2 SVGAGI (reference sequence). Trimming shortened V by 5 bases and J by 10 bases, and 18 bases separated the two germline ends. This CDR3 contains 14 residues. CDR3 amino acids: CASSMVSSYDEQFF. The CDR3 DNA reads as TGTGCCAGCAGTATGGTGAGCTCCTACGACGAGCAGTTCTTC.

The V call is TRBV20-1, the J call TRBJ2-1, with D unclear. The V gene's germline CDR1 is DFQATT and CDR2 SNEGSKA (reference sequence). The CDR3 loop spans 11 amino acids. CDR3 amino acids: CTAPVGNLQFF. As DNA, the CDR3 is TGCACTGCACCCGTTGGGAACCTCCAGTTCTTC.

With regard to this clonotype: One end of the junction varies from germline; a read error may be responsible. The J gene is TRBJ2-3, the V gene TRBV4-3, with unresolved D. Germline V lookup: CDR1 LGHNA, CDR2 YSLEER. The CDR3 has 14 residues. CDR3 sequence reads: CTSSQVLFTDTQYF. The DNA for the CDR3 is TGCACCAGCAGCCAGGTGCTTTTCACAGATACGCAGTATTTT.

For this clonotype: An end of the junction does not agree with germline; a read error may underlie this. The V and J genes are TRBV7-9 and TRBJ2-5; D ambiguous. This CDR3 has 16 residues. Germline loops: CDR1 SEHNR, CDR2 FQNEAQ (reference sequence). This CDR3 reads CASILLPTRLSETLYF. CDR3 in DNA: TGTGCCAGCATCTTACTTCCCACCAGGCTGTCGGAGACCCTGTACTTC.

For this clonotype: This may come from a read error, since a much larger clone is one base off. The chain recombines TRBV5-6 with TRBJ2-7, with a tentative D call TRBD1 (6 bases). The CDR3 covers 11 residues. The ends were cut back, 8 bases at V and 4 bases at J, with 10 bases in the middle. Germline CDR1 SGHDT, CDR2 YYEEEE. The DNA for the CDR3 is TGTGCCAGAAGCACAGGGTACGAGCAGTACTTC. Protein product: CARSTGYEQYF.

This rearrangement joins TRBV11-2 to TRBJ2-7; D is unresolved. The germline V gene encodes CDR1 SGHAT and CDR2 FQNNGV. The V and J ends lost 10 bases and 3 bases respectively, with 19 bases between them. The CDR3 has 14 residues. CDR3: CATSSPRKHYEQYF. The CDR3 DNA reads as TGTGCCACAAGCTCCCCCAGGAAACACTACGAGCAGTACTTC.

Details on this clonotype: The CDR3 does not end in the conserved phenylalanine or tryptophan, so this is likely a read error. The chain couples TRBV29-1 to TRBJ1-1, with D possibly TRBD1 on 5 matching bases. Germline values: CDR1 SQVTM, CDR2 ANQGSEA. Trimming stripped 4 bases from V and 5 bases from J, with 17 bases between. The CDR3 runs to 14 residues. The CDR3 here is CSVGTGVTNTEAFL. Written as DNA, the CDR3 is TGCAGCGTTGGTACGGGGGTCACGAATACTGAAGCTTTCCTT.

On this clonotype: Compared with germline, one end of the junction differs, possibly owing to a read error. The V and J genes are TRBV10-3 and TRBJ2-1; 13 bases are a match to TRBD2. Germline values: CDR1 ENHRY, CDR2 SYGVKD. The CDR3 length is 18 residues. Here the CDR3 reads CPITGLAGCSSFYNEQFF. DNA for the CDR3: TGTCCCATCACGGGACTAGCGGGATGTTCAAGCTTCTACAATGAGCAGTTCTTC.

On this clonotype: Germline and junction disagree at one end, which may indicate a read error. This chain uses TRBV10-3 with TRBJ1-1; D possibly corresponds to TRBD1 (5 bases). Germline values: CDR1 ENHRY, CDR2 SYGVKD. The CDR3 contains 14 residues. The CDR3 sequence: CAINESDLGLVAFF. CDR3 in DNA: TGCGCCATCAATGAGTCCGACCTGGGGCTGGTGGCTTTCTTT.

Turning to this clonotype: One end of the junction does not line up with germline, which may come from a read error. The genes are TRBV4-2 and TRBJ2-1, with 8 bases matching TRBD2. The CDR3 covers 15 residues. Germline V gives CDR1 LGHNA, CDR2 YNFKEQ. As DNA, the CDR3 is TGTGCCAGCAGCGAGAGGACTATCGGGAGGGATGAGCAGTTGTTC. Its translation is CASSERTIGRDEQLF.

A remark on this clonotype: Because it lacks the conserved phenylalanine or tryptophan at the end, this CDR3 is likely a read error. This chain uses TRBV5-6 with TRBJ2-2; 10 positions agree with TRBD2. Germline CDR1 reads SGHDT; CDR2 reads YYEEEE. There are 18 residues in the CDR3. CDR3 nucleotides: TGTGCCAGCAGCTCCCGACTAGCGGGCTTAAGAAACACTGGGGAGCTGTTTTTA. Protein product: CASSSRLAGLRNTGELFL.

Here the CDR3 reads CASSDVVAGGKEQYF. Here the CDR3 DNA reads TGTGCCAGCAGTGACGTGGTAGCGGGAGGGAAAGAGCAGTACTTC. The J gene is TRBJ2-7, the V gene TRBV2; 11 bases are shared with TRBD2. CDR1 and CDR2 (germline): SNHLY, FYNNEI. V gave up 3 bases and J gave up 7 bases; unmatched junction bases: 8. CDR3 length equals 15 residues.

Concerning this clonotype itself: Here the CDR3 omits its conserved ending phenylalanine or tryptophan, so a read error is the likely source. Because the CDR3's place on the DNA is in doubt, the DNA is left out and the CDR3 is given as listed by TCRdb. This rearrangement joins TRBV11-2 to TRBJ2-5; TRBD1 reflects the table's D call only, with no check against the DNA. The CDR3 spans 12 residues, counting both ends. Germline V lookup: CDR1 SGHAT, CDR2 FQNNGV. The CDR3 is CASSLTGETQHY.

As for this clonotype: One end of the junction varies from germline; a read error may be responsible. The chain uses TRBV4-1 and TRBJ2-7; D might be TRBD2 (6 bases). Germline CDR1 MGHRA, CDR2 YSYEKL. The CDR3 loop spans 14 amino acids. In nucleotides, the CDR3 is TGCGCCAGCAACCAAGAGCCTACTAGCTACGATCAGTACTTC. This translates into CASNQEPTSYDQYF.

On this clonotype itself: One junction end disagrees with the germline gene, perhaps due to a read error. V and J are TRBV20-1 and TRBJ2-1; D is ambiguous. The germline V gene encodes CDR1 DFQATT and CDR2 SNEGSKA (reference sequence). The CDR3 covers 12 residues. The CDR3 DNA reads as TGCAGTGCTAGTTCCGGGTATGATGAGCAGTGCTTC. Protein: CSASSGYDEQCF.

Concerning this clonotype itself: A junction boundary mismatches the germline segment, possibly from a read error. Here the CDR3 reads CTSSFGTSGSNVQTF. CDR3 bases: TGTACCAGCAGCTTCGGGACTAGCGGGTCCAACGTCCAGACTTTC. The J gene is TRBJ2-6, the V gene TRBV7-8; TRBD2 matches 12 bases. This CDR3 is built from 15 residues. CDR1 and CDR2 (germline): SGHVS, FQNEAQ.

V is TRBV20-1 and J is TRBJ2-1, with 11 nucleotides matching TRBD1. CDR1 and CDR2 from the germline V gene are DFQATT and SNEGSKA (reference sequence). This CDR3 has 14 amino acids. Trimming took 7 bases from V and 10 from J; bases not matched to a gene: 12. The CDR3 protein is CSVPGTGGVYEQFF. Here the CDR3 DNA reads TGCAGTGTTCCCGGGACAGGGGGTGTATACGAGCAGTTCTTC.

As regards this clonotype: At one of its ends the junction is not consistent with the germline gene, which may arise from a read error. V is TRBV20-1 and J is TRBJ2-4; tentatively, D is TRBD2 (5 bases). Germline V gene lookup returns CDR1 DFQATT and CDR2 SNEGSKA (reference sequence). There are 13 residues in the CDR3. CDR3 amino acids: CIARVLSGSIQYF. The CDR3 DNA sequence: TGCATTGCTAGAGTCCTAAGCGGCAGCATTCAATACTTC.

The V and J genes are TRBV20-1 and TRBJ2-2; 9 bases map to TRBD2. The CDR3 contains 14 residues. With V trimmed by 3 bases and J by 11 bases, 10 bases remained unmatched. CDR1 DFQATT and CDR2 SNEGSKA come from the germline V gene (reference sequence). CDR3 protein: CSASPSGISDELFF. CDR3 DNA: TGCAGTGCTAGTCCTAGCGGGATTTCCGACGAGCTGTTTTTT.

This clonotype was found many times. This chain joins TRBV2 and TRBJ1-1, with 11 nucleotides matching TRBD1. Trimming removed 2 bases from V and 4 bases from J; junction bases left unmatched: 6. This CDR3 has 16 amino acids. Looked up from germline, CDR1 is SNHLY and CDR2 is FYNNEI. DNA of the CDR3: TGTGCCAGCAGTGAATCTTTCGGGACAGGGGGCACTGAAGCTTTCTTT. The encoded protein is CASSESFGTGGTEAFF.

On this clonotype itself: Mismatch with germline at one junction end may stem from a read error. This rearrangement joins TRBV5-4 to TRBJ2-7; perhaps D is TRBD1 or TRBD2 (5 bases each). Germline V gene sequence: CDR1 SGHNT, CDR2 YYREEE (reference sequence). The CDR3 loop spans 12 amino acids. CDR3 sequence: CASSRDLYEKYF. CDR3 nucleotides: TGTGCTAGCTCTCGGGACCTCTACGAGAAGTACTTC.

A remark on this clonotype: Possible read error: a much larger clone is one base away. The chain joins TRBV28 to TRBJ2-2; tentative D call: TRBD1 (6 bases). CDR1 MDHEN and CDR2 SYDVKM come from the germline V gene. The CDR3 has 16 residues. CDR3: CASSLLDSMNTGELFF. Written as DNA, the CDR3 is TGTGCCAGCAGTTTATTGGACAGCATGAACACCGGAGAGCTGTTTTTT.

In regard to this clonotype: Its ends do not fully match the called genes, so a read error is possible. The chain combines TRBV4-1 with TRBJ2-3, with a tentative D call TRBD2 (6 bases). CDR3 length equals 14 residues. Germline loops: CDR1 MGHRA, CDR2 YSYEKL. As DNA, the CDR3 is TGCGCCAGCAGTCAACCCCTAGCGACAGATACGCTGTATTTT. It encodes CASSQPLATDTLYF.

The chain recombines TRBV6-1 with TRBJ2-2; perhaps D is TRBD1 or TRBD2 (5 bases each). The CDR3 runs 14 residues. V lost 8 bases, J lost 3 bases, and 13 bases lay in between. Germline values: CDR1 MNHNS, CDR2 SASEGT. Written as DNA, the CDR3 is TGTGCCAGCTGGTGGGACGGGCACACCGGGGAGCTGTTTTTT. Translation gives CASWWDGHTGELFF.